The T cell receptor (beta chain) described here comes from a study of blood T cells in healthy people across ages. The use of a sample-barcoded 5' primer and a J-beta primer mix characterized a second PCR of 7 to 11 cycles. Each CDR3 protein gets one entry after TCRdb re-called the 5' RACE reads with MiXCR. This sample yields roughly 800,000 distinct CDR3 sequences, of which roughly 60% are seen a single time; roughly 22% belongs to the top ten. This clonotype was picked up one time. The sequencing input was blood. The origin of this receptor is a man aged 25 to 40 in good health.

CDR3 DNA: TGTGCCACCAGTGATTTGTCTCCCGGGGGGGGAGCCACAGATACGCAGTATTTT. Translation: CATSDLSPGGGATDTQYF. The chain carries TRBV24-1 and TRBJ2-3; 8 positions match TRBD2. V dropped 0 bases and J dropped 2; count of bases not matched to a gene: 9. This CDR3 region has 18 residues. From germline, CDR1 is KGHDR and CDR2 SFDVKD.